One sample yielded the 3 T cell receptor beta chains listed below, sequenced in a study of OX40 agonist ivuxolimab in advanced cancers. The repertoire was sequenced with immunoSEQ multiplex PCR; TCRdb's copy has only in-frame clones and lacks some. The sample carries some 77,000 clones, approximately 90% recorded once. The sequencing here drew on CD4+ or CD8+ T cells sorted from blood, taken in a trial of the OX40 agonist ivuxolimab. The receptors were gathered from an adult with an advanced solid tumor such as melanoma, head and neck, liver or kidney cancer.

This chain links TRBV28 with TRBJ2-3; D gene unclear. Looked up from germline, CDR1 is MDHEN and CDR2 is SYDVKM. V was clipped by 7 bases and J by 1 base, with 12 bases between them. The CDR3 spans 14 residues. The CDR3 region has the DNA TGTGCCAGCAAACGGCGGTTTGGCACAGATACGCAGTATTTT. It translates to CASKRRFGTDTQYF.

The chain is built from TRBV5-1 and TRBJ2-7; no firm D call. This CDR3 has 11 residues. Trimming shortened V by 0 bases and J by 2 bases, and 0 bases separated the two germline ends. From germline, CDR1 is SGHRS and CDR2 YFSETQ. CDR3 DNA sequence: TGCGCCAGCAGCTTGGCCTACGAGCAGTACTTC. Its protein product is CASSLAYEQYF.

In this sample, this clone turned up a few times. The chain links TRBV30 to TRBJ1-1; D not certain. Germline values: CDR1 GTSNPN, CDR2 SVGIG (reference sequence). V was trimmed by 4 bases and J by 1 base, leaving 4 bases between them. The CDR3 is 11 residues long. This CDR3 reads CAWNKNTEAFF. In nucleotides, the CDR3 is TGTGCCTGGAATAAGAACACTGAAGCTTTCTTT.